A single sample gave rise to the 3 T cell receptor beta chains below, sequenced in a study of cytomegalovirus exposure and HLA in healthy donors. The PCR was carried out with 60 Vbeta primers and 13 Jbeta primers. The data were produced by immunoSEQ multiplex PCR, yet TCRdb's version contains in-frame clones alone and is incomplete. The table shows under 200,000 clones, with about 80% occurring only once. Source material: PBMCs. Source of these receptors: a man aged 25-45 years in good health and CMV-seronegative.

The V call is TRBV30, the J call TRBJ2-1; 11 nucleotides agree with TRBD1. The ends lost 3 bases at V and 9 bases at J; junction bases unmatched: 7. Germline lookup yields CDR1 GTSNPN and CDR2 SVGIG (reference sequence). CDR3 size: 14 residues. The CDR3 DNA reads TGTGCCTGGAGGGCAGACGGACAGGGGGCTGAGCAGTTCTTC. This codes for CAWRADGQGAEQFF.

The chain joins TRBV19 to TRBJ2-1; D is perhaps TRBD1 (6 bases). V lost 10 bases and J lost 9, with 25 bases in between. The CDR3 is made up of 15 amino acids. Per germline, CDR1 LNHDA and CDR2 SQIVND (reference sequence). The chain's CDR3 is CATLRGFETKSEQFF. CDR3 bases: TGTGCCACCTTAAGGGGGTTTGAGACAAAGAGTGAGCAGTTCTTC.

This clone was found a few times. A read error may produce the germline difference seen at one junction end. The chain joins TRBV7-9 to TRBJ1-1; D not resolved. The CDR3 covers 15 residues. Germline CDR1 reads SEHNR; CDR2 reads FQNEAQ (reference sequence). In DNA form, the CDR3 reads TGTTCCAGCAGCTTACCTCACAACATGAACACTGAAGCTTTCTTT. Translation: CSSSLPHNMNTEAFF. Full variable domain (rest looked up from reference TRBV7-9 and TRBJ1-1): DTGVSQNPRHKITKRGQNVTFRCDPISEHNRLYWYRQTLGQGPEFLTYFQNEAQLEKSRLLSDRFSAERPKGSFSTLEIQRTEQGDSAMYLCSSSLPHNMNTEAFFGQGTRLTVV.